This entry describes one TCR beta chain. This specimen comes from a study of blood T cell repertoires in COVID-19. Overall study: The origin of the acute and convalescent COVID-19 samples was the United States, Italy and Spain. Sources were T cells, B-cell-depleted T cells, or PBMCs; the material itself was cDNA or gDNA.

Original processing methods: Nucleated cell number was recorded as an estimate derived from reference gene primer amplification. The table came from immunoSEQ multiplex PCR; TCRdb's copy has only in-frame clones and leaves some out. The V and J calls and clone size come from that table; D and trimming were worked out from the DNA. This sample has 90,000 to 150,000 clones, with about 79% found just once. The CDR3 covers 12 residues. CDR1 and CDR2 (germline): SGHVS, FQNEAQ. Between the trimmed V and J ends, which lost 5 bases and 3 bases, there was a span of 8 bases. This sequence originates from a woman older than 75 with acute or convalescent COVID-19. The sequenced sample consisted of peripheral blood. The J gene is TRBJ2-7, the V gene TRBV7-8; no reliable D call. CDR3 loop: CASSPLGYEQYF. CDR3 sequence (DNA): TGTGCCAGCAGCCCACTCGGCTACGAGCAGTACTTC.